This record concerns one T cell receptor (beta chain) sequence. Its target is not known. The CDR3 runs to 15 residues. Germline V gives CDR1 LNHDA, CDR2 SQIVND (reference sequence). Losses at the gene ends were 4 bases for V and 2 bases for J; bases not matched to a gene: 4. Indicated time point: 2015-2016 season, 7 days after influenza vaccination. Profiling relied on immunoSEQ multiplex PCR, and the TCRdb table lists in-frame clones only, not all of them. The sample has over 8,000 clones, approximately 81% seen once. This record comes from a study of follicular helper T cells after annual influenza vaccination. Whole-study context: After each seasonal flu vaccination, blood came on days 0, 7 and 28. Across the 2013-2014, 2014-2015 and 2015-2016 vaccination seasons, some subjects were resampled. General study results and limits: Plasmablast frequency change correlated with clonality change in ICOS+CD38+ cTfh.

The TCR originated in an adult who received the influenza vaccine. V is TRBV19 and J is TRBJ1-2, with TRBD1 matching 10 bases. This specimen was CXCR5+ CD38- circulating T follicular helper cells from blood, taken 7 days after influenza vaccination. This sample's subset: circulating Tfh, non-naive CD4+CXCR5+PD-1+ (ICOS+CD38+ or ICOS-CD38-). The CDR3 DNA reads TGTGCCAGTAGTAGAGAGACAGGGGGCAACTATGGCTACACCTTC. Its translation: CASSRETGGNYGYTF. The whole variable domain, filled in from reference TRBV19 and TRBJ1-2, reads DGGITQSPKYLFRKEGQNVTLSCEQNLNHDAMYWYRQDPGQGLRLIYYSQIVNDFQKGDIAEGYSVSREKKESFPLTVTSAQKNPTAFYLCASSRETGGNYGYTFGSGTRLTVV.